This T cell receptor beta chain was obtained from a study of CD8 T cells in Susac syndrome. Reverse transcription of roughly 0.5 to 1 ug RNA was performed with random hexamers. One entry per CDR3 protein, called by TCRdb with MiXCR from the immunoSEQ multiplex PCR reads. The sample records under 200,000 distinct CDR3 sequences, roughly 96% being singletons. V lost 0 bases to trimming and J lost 0 bases; unmatched junction nucleotides: 3. Looked up from germline, CDR1 is MGHRA and CDR2 is YSYEKL. The CDR3 is made up of 16 amino acids. Points from the study as a whole: The authors acknowledged that their TCR sequencing and HLA analysis involved a relatively small number of individuals.

As concerns this clonotype: Its matching antigen is unknown.

This TCR derives from a human donor with multiple sclerosis. The sample comprised CD8+ T cells from PBMCs. This chain connects TRBV4-1 to TRBJ2-3; 7 nucleotides align to TRBD1. The CDR3 DNA follows: TGCGCCAGCAGCCAAGAGAGGACAGGTAGCACAGATACGCAGTATTTT. This encodes CASSQERTGSTDTQYF.